The rows below give T cell receptor beta chains drawn from one sample of a study of beta chain features in type 1 diabetes. Libraries were prepared by immunoSEQ multiplex PCR; TCRdb keeps only in-frame clonotypes and omits some of them. The sample includes under 450,000 clones, about 15% of them seen just once. The sequenced material came from naive CD4+ T cells from blood. The source is a woman aged 18-29 years in good health. CDR3s include the opening cysteine and the closing phenylalanine or tryptophan. Each record gives: V gene, J gene, CDR3 protein.

V: TRBV23-1; J: TRBJ2-1; CDR3: CASSHLSGTSGRTGGNEQFF
V: TRBV7-2; J: TRBJ2-7; CDR3: CASSHDWSSYEQYF
V: TRBV6-5; J: TRBJ2-2; CDR3: CAGLDRLNTGELFF
V: TRBV28; J: TRBJ2-5; CDR3: CASSSRLAGTETQYF
V: TRBV6-6; J: TRBJ2-7; CDR3: CASLTGGVLGEQYF
V: TRBV30; J: TRBJ2-2; CDR3: CAWSVFRSQGSGELFF
V: TRBV7-2; J: TRBJ2-3; CDR3: CASRRRRLAVTDTQYF
V: TRBV29-1; J: TRBJ1-5; CDR3: CSVGRDSYQPQHF
V: TRBV7-9; J: TRBJ2-2; CDR3: CAGRDRNTGELFF
V: TRBV23-1; J: TRBJ2-7; CDR3: CASHHEGATYEQYF
V: TRBV7-9; J: TRBJ1-5; CDR3: CASSLDWGDNQPQHF
V: TRBV5-1; J: TRBJ2-2; CDR3: CASAGLAGHTGELFF
V: TRBV6-1; J: TRBJ2-7; CDR3: CASSVHASGSSYEQYF
V: TRBV30; J: TRBJ2-7; CDR3: CASTGTGAYEQYF
V: TRBV2; J: TRBJ1-1; CDR3: CASNPRSGNTEAFF
V: TRBV5-4; J: TRBJ2-7; CDR3: CASSLGTSGSYEQYF
V: TRBV7-9; J: TRBJ1-1; CDR3: CASSLVIQGVVVNSEAFF
V: TRBV28; J: TRBJ1-1; CDR3: CASSLGGETEAFF
V: TRBV2; J: TRBJ1-1; CDR3: CASRPGQGRLNTEAFF
V: TRBV30; J: TRBJ1-4; CDR3: CAWSVDRVDEKLFF
V: TRBV7-3; J: TRBJ2-1; CDR3: CASSFSGRAYNEQFF
V: TRBV7-3; J: TRBJ2-3; CDR3: CASSRRVGSTDTQYF
V: TRBV19; J: TRBJ1-5; CDR3: CASSPGMSQPQHF
V: TRBV30; J: TRBJ2-7; CDR3: CAWSGTGGSYEQYF
V: TRBV29-1; J: TRBJ2-1; CDR3: CSVVGLAARSSYNEQFF
V: TRBV19; J: TRBJ2-6; CDR3: CASNQGSGANVLTF
V: TRBV10-3; J: TRBJ2-5; CDR3: CAIRSRGYLETQYF
V: TRBV29-1; J: TRBJ2-5; CDR3: CSVRGGARTGIRETQYF
V: TRBV20-1; J: TRBJ2-1; CDR3: CISLRGNEQFF
V: TRBV11-3; J: TRBJ1-5; CDR3: CASSPRQGQPQHF
V: TRBV10-2; J: TRBJ2-1; CDR3: CANLSVLQSCEQFF
V: TRBV29-1; J: TRBJ2-5; CDR3: CSVAGPLDQYF
V: TRBV4-3; J: TRBJ2-7; CDR3: CASSQDLGEGREQYF
V: TRBV19; J: TRBJ1-5; CDR3: CASSITAGDQPQHF
V: TRBV23-1; J: TRBJ2-1; CDR3: CASSQSGGLGLAGGAYNEQFF
V: TRBV30; J: TRBJ2-5; CDR3: CAWSLTGETQYF
V: TRBV9; J: TRBJ2-6; CDR3: CASSVGGNVLTF
V: TRBV28; J: TRBJ1-2; CDR3: CASSSRTAIYGYTF
V: TRBV28; J: TRBJ1-4; CDR3: CASSSGQINEKLFF
V: TRBV18; J: TRBJ1-5; CDR3: CASSLADSNQPQHF
V: TRBV9; J: TRBJ2-7; CDR3: CASSPRVAGVPYEQYF
V: TRBV30; J: TRBJ2-1; CDR3: CAWSVREYNEQFF
V: TRBV5-1; J: TRBJ1-2; CDR3: CASRYSRDYYGYTF
V: TRBV6-5; J: TRBJ1-2; CDR3: CASSYSTGGDYGYTF
V: TRBV11-2; J: TRBJ2-4; CDR3: CASSLLSDIQYF
V: TRBV9; J: TRBJ2-1; CDR3: CASSKADPPGRQFF
V: TRBV15; J: TRBJ2-1; CDR3: CATSRGFRESYNEQFF
V: TRBV7-2; J: TRBJ1-5; CDR3: CASSLGDRGNQPQHF
V: TRBV6-5; J: TRBJ2-7; CDR3: CASRGRLAYEQYF
V: TRBV28; J: TRBJ2-1; CDR3: CASSSGSSEQFF
V: TRBV28; J: TRBJ2-1; CDR3: CASSSSGSGSYNEQFF